Shown below are 24 T cell receptor beta chains from a single sample sequenced in a study of T cell repertoires in cytomegalovirus infection. TCRdb redid the calling of the reads with MiXCR, one entry per CDR3 protein. The sample records roughly 200,000 distinct CDR3 sequences, roughly 9.8% being singletons. Sequencing was done on a sample of PBMCs. The receptors come from a human donor in good health (CMV status not recorded). Some clones in this sample may be carry-over from other donors' samples.

This chain joins TRBV5-1 and TRBJ1-1; D unclear. This CDR3 is 14 amino acids long. Trimming removed 0 bases from V and 10 bases from J, with 16 bases in between. Germline V gene sequence: CDR1 SGHRS, CDR2 YFSETQ. Here the CDR3 reads CASSLGGKLDGAFF. The CDR3, as DNA: TGCGCCAGCAGCTTGGGCGGGAAACTGGATGGAGCTTTCTTT.

This clonotype was recorded many times. This chain connects TRBV7-9 to TRBJ1-5; D is unclear. The germline V gene has CDR1 SEHNR and CDR2 FQNEAQ (reference sequence). Trimming took off 5 bases at V and 3 bases at J, with 11 bases between the two ends. The CDR3 is 14 amino acids. In nucleotides, the CDR3 is TGTGCCAGCAGCCCTCGGTCTTCCAATCAGCCCCAGCATTTT. This translates into CASSPRSSNQPQHF.

The chain employs TRBV5-4 and TRBJ2-7; 9 nucleotides agree with TRBD1. CDR1 is SGHNT, CDR2 YYREEE, per germline (reference sequence). J was trimmed by 6 bases and V by 0 bases; bases with no gene match: 4. This CDR3 contains 14 residues. The DNA of the CDR3 is TGTGCCAGCAGCTTGGAGGGGACAGGGCGCGAGCAGTACTTC. Protein product: CASSLEGTGREQYF. Drawing the rest from reference TRBV5-4 and TRBJ2-7, the complete variable domain is ETGVTQSPTHLIKTRGQQVTLRCSSQSGHNTVSWYQQALGQGPQFIFQYYREEENGRGNFPPRFSGLQFPNYSSELNVNALELDDSALYLCASSLEGTGREQYFGPGTRLTVT.

The chain carries TRBV6-6 and TRBJ2-2; D remains ambiguous. The CDR3 extends over 13 amino acids. Germline V gene lookup returns CDR1 MNHNY and CDR2 SVGAGI (reference sequence). V dropped 5 bases and J dropped 5 bases, with 9 bases sitting between them. CDR3: CASSPTETGELFF. CDR3 sequence (DNA): TGTGCCAGCAGTCCCACAGAGACCGGGGAGCTGTTTTTT.

This clonotype was detected ten times or more. The rearrangement links TRBV7-2 to TRBJ1-5; a weak D match, TRBD1 (6 bases). This CDR3 is 15 amino acids long. Trimming pared 1 base from V and 2 bases from J, leaving 9 bases between. Germline V gene lookup returns CDR1 SGHTA and CDR2 FQGNSA. The DNA for the CDR3 is TGTGCCAGCAGCTTAGTGGCAGGGGGCAATCAGCCCCAGCATTTT. This encodes CASSLVAGGNQPQHF.

As regards this clonotype: A single base separates this from a much larger clone, so it may be a read error. Here the CDR3 DNA reads TGTGCCAGCAGGAGACAGGGGACTGATCTTGGAAACACCTTATATTTT. It yields the protein CASRRQGTDLGNTLYF. The chain combines TRBV12-3 or TRBV12-4 with TRBJ1-3; TRBD1 aligns across 8 bases. The CDR3 consists of 16 residues.

The chain links TRBV6-1 to TRBJ1-4; D gene unclear. Germline V CDR1 and CDR2: MNHNS, SASEGT. Trimming took off 1 base at V and 3 bases at J, with 9 bases between the two ends. There are 15 residues in the CDR3. The CDR3 nucleotides read TGTGCCAGCAGTGAAGGTAGCAGCGCTAATGAAAAACTGTTTTTT. Translating it yields CASSEGSSANEKLFF.

The V gene is TRBV12-3 or TRBV12-4, the J gene TRBJ1-2; D might be TRBD1 (6 bases). Trimming left V 3 bases short and J 6 bases short, with 8 bases between. The CDR3 extends over 12 amino acids. The CDR3 loop is CASSFQGHGYTF. The CDR3 DNA reads as TGTGCCAGCAGTTTTCAGGGGCATGGCTACACCTTC.

This clonotype was counted ten times or more. V is TRBV7-4 and J is TRBJ1-1; TRBD1 matches 8 bases. The V segment lost 5 bases and the J segment 4 bases; nucleotides outside the gene matches: 15. Germline CDR1 and CDR2: SGHVT and SQSDAQ. The CDR3 loop spans 17 amino acids. CDR3 in amino acids: CASSPRTGLTGCTEAFF. CDR3 coding DNA: TGTGCCAGCAGCCCCCGGACAGGGCTTACTGGGTGCACTGAAGCTTTCTTT. The full variable domain, in which reference TRBV7-4 and TRBJ1-1 provide the parts outside the CDR3, is GAGVSQSPRYKVAKRGRDVALRCDSISGHVTLYWYRQTLGQGSEVLTYSQSDAQRDKSGRPSGRFSAERPERSVSTLKIQRTEQGDSAVYLCASSPRTGLTGCTEAFFGQGTRLTVV.

This clonotype occurred many times. The chain is built from TRBV20-1 and TRBJ1-3; D unclear. The CDR3 has 14 amino acids. Germline values: CDR1 DFQATT, CDR2 SNEGSKA (reference sequence). The V end was cut by 3 bases, the J end by 0 bases, with 9 bases between. The CDR3 DNA reads TGCAGTGCTAGTGATGCAGCCTCTGGAAACACCATATATTTT. It yields the protein CSASDAASGNTIYF.

This clonotype has ten or more counts. The J gene is TRBJ2-5, the V gene TRBV11-2; 7 positions match TRBD1. This CDR3 has 18 residues. V was clipped by 1 base and J by 5 bases; unmatched bases: 16. Germline lookup yields CDR1 SGHAT and CDR2 FQNNGV. Written as DNA, the CDR3 is TGTGCCAGCAGCTTAGCCGGAACCCGACAGGGAAAGGGGGAGACCCAGTACTTC. Protein product: CASSLAGTRQGKGETQYF.

The V call is TRBV28, the J call TRBJ1-1; weak D call: TRBD1 (5 bases). This CDR3 is 12 amino acids long. V was pared by 5 bases and J by 11 bases, with 15 bases between. Germline CDR1 is MDHEN and CDR2 is SYDVKM. CDR3 residues: CASSTIQVGAFF. In DNA form, the CDR3 reads TGTGCCAGCAGTACTATACAGGTTGGGGCTTTCTTT.

This clonotype was seen many times. The chain couples TRBV7-2 to TRBJ2-3; no clear D. Germline V CDR1 and CDR2: SGHTA, FQGNSA. CDR3 size: 12 residues. Between the trimmed V and J ends, which lost 1 base and 6 bases, there was a span of 5 bases. CDR3 region: CASSLETDTQYF. Here the CDR3 DNA reads TGTGCCAGCAGCTTAGAGACCGATACGCAGTATTTT. The entire variable domain, with the rest obtained from reference TRBV7-2 and TRBJ2-3, is as follows: GAGVSQSPSNKVTEKGKDVELRCDPISGHTALYWYRQSLGQGLEFLIYFQGNSAPDKSGLPSDRFSAERTGGSVSTLTIQRTQQEDSAVYLCASSLETDTQYFGPGTRLTVL.

Many counts were recorded for this clonotype. This chain uses TRBV7-3 with TRBJ2-3; 7 positions match TRBD1. The CDR3 sequence is 14 residues long. In germline, CDR1 is SGHTA, CDR2 FQGTGA. V trimming: 5 bases; J trimming: 7 bases; junction bases outside the gene matches: 9. CDR3: CASSPTGFRNTQYF. The CDR3 DNA reads as TGTGCCAGCAGCCCGACAGGGTTCAGGAATACGCAGTATTTT.

This clonotype was observed at least ten times. The chain uses TRBV7-2 and TRBJ2-6; no reliable D call. V gave up 5 bases and J gave up 1 base, with 6 bases separating them. CDR3 size: 14 residues. The V gene's germline CDR1 is SGHTA and CDR2 FQGNSA. CDR3 coding DNA: TGTGCCAGCAGCCGCTCTTCTGGGGCCAACGTCCTGACTTTC. Its protein is CASSRSSGANVLTF.

Ten or more counts support this clonotype. The J gene is TRBJ1-3, the V gene TRBV20-1; no clear D gene. From germline, CDR1 is DFQATT and CDR2 SNEGSKA (reference sequence). CDR3 length equals 15 residues. Trimming pared 6 bases from V and 0 bases from J, leaving 15 bases between. CDR3 sequence: CSADPRRGSGNTIYF. CDR3 DNA: TGCAGTGCCGACCCCAGGAGAGGCTCTGGAAACACCATATATTTT.

The sample holds many counts of this clonotype. The V call is TRBV7-9, the J call TRBJ2-7; TRBD1 matches 8 bases. V lost 5 bases, J lost 0 bases, and 9 bases stayed unmatched. The CDR3 contains 16 residues. Germline CDR1 SEHNR, CDR2 FQNEAQ (reference sequence). This CDR3 reads CASSQPGQARSYEQYF. As DNA, the CDR3 is TGTGCCAGCAGCCAGCCGGGACAGGCTCGCTCCTACGAGCAGTACTTC.

Here the CDR3 DNA reads TGTGCCTGGAGTGGAGGGGTGCAGGATGTGAATGAGCAGTTCTTC. Translating gives CAWSGGVQDVNEQFF. The chain carries TRBV30 and TRBJ2-1; TRBD1 or TRBD2 may be the D gene (5 bases each). Trimming shortened V by 1 base and J by 7 bases, and 17 bases separated the two germline ends. This CDR3 contains 15 residues. Germline-derived CDR1 and CDR2 are GTSNPN and SVGIG (reference sequence).

This clonotype was counted at least ten times. The chain employs TRBV11-2 and TRBJ2-5, with no clear D. Trimming left V 11 bases short and J 4 bases short, with 11 bases between. CDR1 is SGHAT, CDR2 FQNNGV, per germline. This CDR3 contains 11 residues. The CDR3 DNA sequence: TGTGCCTGCAAATGGGTAGAGACCCAGTACTTC. This gives the protein CACKWVETQYF. Supplemented by reference TRBV11-2 and TRBJ2-5, the full variable domain reads EAGVAQSPRYKIIEKRQSVAFWCNPISGHATLYWYQQILGQGPKLLIQFQNNGVVDDSQLPKDRFSAERLKGVDSTLKIQPAKLEDSAVYLCACKWVETQYFGPGTRLLVL.

A few counts support this clonotype. One base away lies a much larger clone, so this may be a sequencing read error. This chain connects TRBV15 to TRBJ2-5; D possibly corresponds to TRBD2 (6 bases). V was clipped by 1 base and J by 4 bases, with 7 bases between them. Germline V gene sequence: CDR1 LNHNV, CDR2 YYDKDF (reference sequence). CDR3 size: 13 residues. CDR3 coding DNA: TGTGCCACCAGCAGAGTGGGGGGAGAGACCCAGTACTTC. Its translation: CATSRVGGETQYF.

In its sample, this clonotype was seen many times. This chain links TRBV6-1 with TRBJ1-5, with D hard to call. The CDR3 totals 15 residues. Trimming took 1 base from V and 0 from J, leaving 7 bases between them. The germline V gene encodes CDR1 MNHNS and CDR2 SASEGT. This CDR3 is CASSEGRNSNQPQHF. CDR3 bases: TGTGCCAGCAGTGAAGGCAGAAATAGCAATCAGCCCCAGCATTTT.

This clonotype was counted at least ten times. The rearrangement links TRBV7-3 to TRBJ2-4; 15 positions agree with TRBD2. With V trimmed by 5 bases and J by 1 base, 6 bases remained unmatched. The CDR3 loop spans 18 amino acids. The germline gives CDR1 SGHTA, CDR2 FQGTGA. CDR3 in DNA: TGTGCCAGCAGCCCGGGACTAGCGGGAGGATTGGCCAAAAACATTCAGTACTTC. It translates to CASSPGLAGGLAKNIQYF.

This clonotype showed up just a few times. The rearrangement uses TRBV29-1 and TRBJ2-7; 7 bases are shared with TRBD2. CDR3 length: 13 amino acids. Trimming at V came to 5 bases and at J to 2 bases, leaving 6 bases not matched to a gene. CDR1 is SQVTM, CDR2 ANQGSEA, per germline. The CDR3 spells CSVSGILTYEQYF. In nucleotides, the CDR3 is TGCAGCGTTAGCGGGATCCTAACCTACGAGCAGTACTTC.

This clonotype was seen at least ten times. The rearrangement links TRBV2 to TRBJ2-7; 11 nucleotides match TRBD2. There are 15 residues in the CDR3. With 6 bases clipped from V and 1 base from J, the junction kept 5 bases outside the gene matches. Germline-derived CDR1 and CDR2 are SNHLY and FYNNEI. The CDR3 DNA sequence: TGTGCCAGCAGGGGAGGGACTAGCGGTTCCTACGAGCAGTACTTC. Translating gives CASRGGTSGSYEQYF.